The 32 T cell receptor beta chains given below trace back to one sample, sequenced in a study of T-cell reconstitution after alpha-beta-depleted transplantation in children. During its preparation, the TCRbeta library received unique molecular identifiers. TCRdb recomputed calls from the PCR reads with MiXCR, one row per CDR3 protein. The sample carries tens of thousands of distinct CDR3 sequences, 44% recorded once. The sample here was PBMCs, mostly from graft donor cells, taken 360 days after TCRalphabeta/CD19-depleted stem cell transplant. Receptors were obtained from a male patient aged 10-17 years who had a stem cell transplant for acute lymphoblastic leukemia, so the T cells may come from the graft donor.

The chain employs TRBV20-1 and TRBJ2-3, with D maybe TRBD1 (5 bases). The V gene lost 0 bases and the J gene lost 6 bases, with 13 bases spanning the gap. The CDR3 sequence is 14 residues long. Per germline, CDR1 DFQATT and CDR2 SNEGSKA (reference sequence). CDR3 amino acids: CSARDWQGFDTQYF. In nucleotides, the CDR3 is TGCAGTGCTAGAGATTGGCAGGGATTCGATACGCAGTATTTT.

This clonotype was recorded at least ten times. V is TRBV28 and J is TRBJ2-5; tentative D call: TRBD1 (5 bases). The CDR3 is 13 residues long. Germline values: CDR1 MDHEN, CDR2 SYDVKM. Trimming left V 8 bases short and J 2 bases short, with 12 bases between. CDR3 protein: CASGAQLQETQYF. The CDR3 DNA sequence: TGTGCCAGCGGGGCCCAACTACAAGAGACCCAGTACTTC.

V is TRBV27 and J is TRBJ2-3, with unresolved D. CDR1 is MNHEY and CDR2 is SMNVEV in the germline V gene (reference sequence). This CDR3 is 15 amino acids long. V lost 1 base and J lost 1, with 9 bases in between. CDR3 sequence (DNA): TGTGCCAGCAGTTTATATATGACGGGCACAGATACGCAGTATTTT. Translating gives CASSLYMTGTDTQYF.

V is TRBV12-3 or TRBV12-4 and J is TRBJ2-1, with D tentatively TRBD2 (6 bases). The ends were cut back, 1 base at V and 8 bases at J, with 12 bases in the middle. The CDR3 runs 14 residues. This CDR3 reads CASSLGLALHEQFF. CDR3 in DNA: TGTGCCAGCAGTTTAGGGCTAGCGTTACATGAGCAGTTCTTC.

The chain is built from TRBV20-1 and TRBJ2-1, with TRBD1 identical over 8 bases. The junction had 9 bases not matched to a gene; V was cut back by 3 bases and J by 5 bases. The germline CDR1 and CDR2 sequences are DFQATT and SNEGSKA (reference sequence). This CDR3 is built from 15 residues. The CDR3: CSASGAGTGHNEQFF. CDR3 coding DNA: TGCAGTGCTAGTGGGGCCGGGACAGGCCACAATGAGCAGTTCTTC.

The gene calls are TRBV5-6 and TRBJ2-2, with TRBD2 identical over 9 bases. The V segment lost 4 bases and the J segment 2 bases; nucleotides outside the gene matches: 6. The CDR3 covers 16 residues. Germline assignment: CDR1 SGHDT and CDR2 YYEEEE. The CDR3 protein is CASSVRLAVNTGELFF. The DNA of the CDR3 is TGTGCCAGCAGCGTAAGACTAGCGGTTAACACCGGGGAGCTGTTTTTT.

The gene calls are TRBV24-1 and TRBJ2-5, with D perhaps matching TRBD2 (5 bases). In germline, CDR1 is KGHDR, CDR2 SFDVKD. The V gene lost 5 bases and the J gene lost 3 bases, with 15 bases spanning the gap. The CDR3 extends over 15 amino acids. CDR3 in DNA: TGTGCCACCAGTGCCGCAACACCGGGAAAAGAGACCCAGTACTTC. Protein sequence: CATSAATPGKETQYF.

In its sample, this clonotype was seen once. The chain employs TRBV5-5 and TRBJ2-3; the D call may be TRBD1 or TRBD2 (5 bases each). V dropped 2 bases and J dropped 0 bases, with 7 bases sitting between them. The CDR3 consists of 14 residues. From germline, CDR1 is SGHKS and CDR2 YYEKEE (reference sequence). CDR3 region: CASSFRDSTDTQYF. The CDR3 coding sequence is TGTGCCAGCAGCTTCCGGGACAGCACAGATACGCAGTATTTT.

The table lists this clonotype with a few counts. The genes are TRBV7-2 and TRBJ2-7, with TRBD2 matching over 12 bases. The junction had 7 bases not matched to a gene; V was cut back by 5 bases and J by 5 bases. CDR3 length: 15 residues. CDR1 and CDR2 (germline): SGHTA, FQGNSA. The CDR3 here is CASSPHRTSGDEQYF. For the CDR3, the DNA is TGTGCCAGCAGCCCTCACAGGACTAGCGGGGACGAGCAGTACTTC.

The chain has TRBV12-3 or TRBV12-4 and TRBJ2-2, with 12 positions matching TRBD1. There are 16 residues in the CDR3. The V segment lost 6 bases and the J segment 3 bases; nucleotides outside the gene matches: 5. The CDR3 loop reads CASSRGTGGDTGELFF. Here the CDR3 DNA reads TGTGCCAGCAGCCGCGGGACAGGGGGCGACACCGGGGAGCTGTTTTTT.

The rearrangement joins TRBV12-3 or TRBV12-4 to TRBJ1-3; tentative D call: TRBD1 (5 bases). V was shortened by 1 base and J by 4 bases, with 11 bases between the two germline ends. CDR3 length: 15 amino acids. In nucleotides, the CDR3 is TGTGCCAGCAGTTTAGAAGCAGGGAGAGGAAACACCATATATTTT. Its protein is CASSLEAGRGNTIYF.

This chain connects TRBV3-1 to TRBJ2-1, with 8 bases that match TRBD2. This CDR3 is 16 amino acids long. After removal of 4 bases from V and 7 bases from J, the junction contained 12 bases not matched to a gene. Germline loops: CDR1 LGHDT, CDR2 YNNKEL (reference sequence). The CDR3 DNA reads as TGTGCCAGCAGCCTCTATTCGGGGGGGCTGATGAATGAGCAGTTCTTC. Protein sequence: CASSLYSGGLMNEQFF.

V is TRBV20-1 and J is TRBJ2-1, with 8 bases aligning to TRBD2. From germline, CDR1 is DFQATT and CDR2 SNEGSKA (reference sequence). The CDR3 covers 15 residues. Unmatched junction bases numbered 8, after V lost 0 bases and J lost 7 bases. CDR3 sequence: CSARDPPREGNEQFF. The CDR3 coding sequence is TGCAGTGCTAGAGATCCCCCTCGGGAGGGAAATGAGCAGTTCTTC.

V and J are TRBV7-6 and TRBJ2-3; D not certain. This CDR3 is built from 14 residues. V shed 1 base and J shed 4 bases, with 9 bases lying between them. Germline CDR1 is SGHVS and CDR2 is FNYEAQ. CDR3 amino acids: CASSLDPTADTQYF. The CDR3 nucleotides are TGTGCCAGCAGCTTAGATCCTACAGCAGATACGCAGTATTTT.

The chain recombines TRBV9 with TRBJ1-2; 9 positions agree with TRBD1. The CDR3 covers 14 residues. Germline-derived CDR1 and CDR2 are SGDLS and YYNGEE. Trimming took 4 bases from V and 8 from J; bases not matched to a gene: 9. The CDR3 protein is CASSPQGARSGYTF. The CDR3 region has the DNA TGTGCCAGCAGCCCACAGGGGGCTAGAAGCGGCTACACCTTC.

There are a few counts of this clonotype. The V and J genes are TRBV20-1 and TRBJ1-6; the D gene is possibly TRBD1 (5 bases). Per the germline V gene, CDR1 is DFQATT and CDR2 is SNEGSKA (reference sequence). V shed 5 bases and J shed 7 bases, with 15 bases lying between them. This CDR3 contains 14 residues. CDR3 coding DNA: TGCAGTGCTTCGTCGACAGTAGGAAATTCACCCCTCCACTTT. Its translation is CSASSTVGNSPLHF.

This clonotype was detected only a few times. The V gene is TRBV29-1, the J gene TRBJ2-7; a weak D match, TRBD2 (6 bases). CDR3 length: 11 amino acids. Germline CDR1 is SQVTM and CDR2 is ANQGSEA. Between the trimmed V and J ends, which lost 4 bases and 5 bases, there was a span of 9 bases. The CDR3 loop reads CSVGGVHEQYF. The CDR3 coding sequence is TGCAGCGTTGGGGGGGTCCACGAGCAGTACTTC.

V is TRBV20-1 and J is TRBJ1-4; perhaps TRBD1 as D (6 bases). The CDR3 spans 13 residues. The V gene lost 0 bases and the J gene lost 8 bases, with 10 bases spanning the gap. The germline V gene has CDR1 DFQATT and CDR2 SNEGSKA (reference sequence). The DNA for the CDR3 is TGCAGTGCTAGAGAACAGGGTTTCGAAAAACTGTTTTTT. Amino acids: CSAREQGFEKLFF.

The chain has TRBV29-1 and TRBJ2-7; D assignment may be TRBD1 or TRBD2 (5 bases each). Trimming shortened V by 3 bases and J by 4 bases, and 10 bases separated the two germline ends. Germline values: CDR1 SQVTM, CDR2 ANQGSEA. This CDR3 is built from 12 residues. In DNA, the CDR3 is TGCAGCGTTGAGGTCGGGGCGTACGAGCAGTACTTC. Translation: CSVEVGAYEQYF.

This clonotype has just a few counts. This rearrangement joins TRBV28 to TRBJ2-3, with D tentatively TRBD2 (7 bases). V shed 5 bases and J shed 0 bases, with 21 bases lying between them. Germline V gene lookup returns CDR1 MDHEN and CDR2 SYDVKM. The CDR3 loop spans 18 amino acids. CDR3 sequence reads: CASSQRLRWGGSTDTQYF. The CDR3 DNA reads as TGTGCCAGCAGTCAAAGATTAAGATGGGGGGGCAGCACAGATACGCAGTATTTT. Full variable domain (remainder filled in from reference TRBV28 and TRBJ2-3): DVKVTQSSRYLVKRTGEKVFLECVQDMDHENMFWYRQDPGLGLRLIYFSYDVKMKEKGDIPEGYSVSREKKERFSLILESASTNQTSMYLCASSQRLRWGGSTDTQYFGPGTRLTVL.

CDR3 nucleotides: TGTGCCAGCAGTTTAAACGGCTACGAGCAGTACTTC. Amino acids: CASSLNGYEQYF. This chain joins TRBV6-2 or TRBV6-3 and TRBJ2-7; no firm D call. The CDR3 is made up of 12 amino acids. Trimming took 4 bases from V and 3 from J, leaving 7 bases between them. CDR1 is MNHEY, CDR2 SVGEGT, per germline.

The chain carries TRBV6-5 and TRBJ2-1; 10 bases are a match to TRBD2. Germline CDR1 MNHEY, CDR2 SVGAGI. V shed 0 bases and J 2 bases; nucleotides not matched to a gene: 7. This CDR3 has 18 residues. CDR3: CASSYSILAGLPYNEQFF. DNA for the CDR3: TGTGCCAGCAGTTACTCGATACTAGCGGGACTCCCCTACAATGAGCAGTTCTTC.

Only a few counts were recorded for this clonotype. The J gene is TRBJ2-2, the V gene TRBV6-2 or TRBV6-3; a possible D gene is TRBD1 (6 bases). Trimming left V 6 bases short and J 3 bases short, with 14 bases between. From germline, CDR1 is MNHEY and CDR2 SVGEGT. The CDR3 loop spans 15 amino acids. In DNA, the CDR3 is TGTGCCAGCAGCCTCCGACAGGACTACACCGGGGAGCTGTTTTTT. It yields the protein CASSLRQDYTGELFF.

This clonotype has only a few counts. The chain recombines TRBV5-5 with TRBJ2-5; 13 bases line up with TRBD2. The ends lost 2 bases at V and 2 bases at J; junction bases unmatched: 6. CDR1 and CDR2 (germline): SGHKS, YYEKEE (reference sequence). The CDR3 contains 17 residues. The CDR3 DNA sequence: TGTGCCAGCAGCTTATTGACTAGCGGGGGGACTCAAGAGACCCAGTACTTC. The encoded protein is CASSLLTSGGTQETQYF. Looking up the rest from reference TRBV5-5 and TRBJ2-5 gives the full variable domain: DAGVTQSPTHLIKTRGQQVTLRCSPISGHKSVSWYQQVLGQGPQFIFQYYEKEERGRGNFPDRFSARQFPNYSSELNVNALLLGDSALYLCASSLLTSGGTQETQYFGPGTRLLVL.

The CDR3 DNA reads TGTGCCAGCAGTTATTCGCGAGGTAATCAGCCCCAGCATTTT. It is translated as CASSYSRGNQPQHF. The gene calls are TRBV6-5 and TRBJ1-5; D unresolved. The CDR3 is made up of 14 amino acids. Trimming took off 3 bases at V and 4 bases at J, with 10 bases between the two ends. Germline assignment: CDR1 MNHEY and CDR2 SVGAGI.

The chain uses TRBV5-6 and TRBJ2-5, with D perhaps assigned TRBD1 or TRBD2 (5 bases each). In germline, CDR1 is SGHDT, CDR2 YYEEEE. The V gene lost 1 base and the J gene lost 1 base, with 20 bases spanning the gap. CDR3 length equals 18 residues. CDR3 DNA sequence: TGTGCCAGCAGCTTGCGATCAGACACCCAAGGGACCCAAGAGACCCAGTACTTC. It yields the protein CASSLRSDTQGTQETQYF.

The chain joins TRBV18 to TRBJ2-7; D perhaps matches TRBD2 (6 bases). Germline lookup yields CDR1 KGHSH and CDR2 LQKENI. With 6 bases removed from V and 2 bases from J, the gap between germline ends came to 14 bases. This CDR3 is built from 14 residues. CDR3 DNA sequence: TGTGCCAGCTCTCCCCAGGACTACCCCTACGAGCAGTACTTC. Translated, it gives CASSPQDYPYEQYF.

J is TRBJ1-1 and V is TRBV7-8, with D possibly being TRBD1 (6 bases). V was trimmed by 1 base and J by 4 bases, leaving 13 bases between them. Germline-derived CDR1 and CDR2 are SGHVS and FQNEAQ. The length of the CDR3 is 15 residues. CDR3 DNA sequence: TGTGCCAGCAGCTTAGTTGCAGGGGTTCTCACTGAAGCTTTCTTT. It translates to CASSLVAGVLTEAFF.

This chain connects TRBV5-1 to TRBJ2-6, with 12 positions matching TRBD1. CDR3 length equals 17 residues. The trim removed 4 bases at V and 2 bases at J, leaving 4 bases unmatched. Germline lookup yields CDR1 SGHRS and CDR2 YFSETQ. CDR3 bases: TGCGCCAGCAGCGGGGACAGGGGGCATGCTGGGGCCAACGTCCTGACTTTC. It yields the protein CASSGDRGHAGANVLTF.

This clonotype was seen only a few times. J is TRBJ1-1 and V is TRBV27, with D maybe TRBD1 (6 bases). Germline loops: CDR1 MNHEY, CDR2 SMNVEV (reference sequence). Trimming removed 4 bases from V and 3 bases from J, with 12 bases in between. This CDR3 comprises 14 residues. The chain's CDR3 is CASSSPTGYTEAFF. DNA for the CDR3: TGTGCCAGCAGTTCCCCGACAGGATACACTGAAGCTTTCTTT.

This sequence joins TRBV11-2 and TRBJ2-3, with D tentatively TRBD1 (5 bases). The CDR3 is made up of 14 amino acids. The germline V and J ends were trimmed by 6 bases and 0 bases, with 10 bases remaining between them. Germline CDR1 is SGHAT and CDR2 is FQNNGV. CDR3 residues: CASRPPGSTDTQYF. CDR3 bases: TGTGCCAGCAGACCGCCAGGGAGCACAGATACGCAGTATTTT.

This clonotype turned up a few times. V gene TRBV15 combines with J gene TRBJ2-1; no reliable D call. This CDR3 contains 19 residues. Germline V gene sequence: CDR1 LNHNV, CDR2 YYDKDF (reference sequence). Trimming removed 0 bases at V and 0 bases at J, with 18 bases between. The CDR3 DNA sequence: TGTGCCACCAGCAGAGATCCCACCACCTCCAGGACCTCCTACAATGAGCAGTTCTTC. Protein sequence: CATSRDPTTSRTSYNEQFF.